This is a list of T cell receptor beta chains from one sample in a study of shared clonotypes between healthy human individuals. Profiled with immunoSEQ multiplex PCR; TCRdb holds only in-frame clones, not every one. The data hold about 700,000 clones, with about 74% observed a single time. The source material was memory CD4+ T cells sorted from blood. Receptor source: a woman aged 25 to 39 in good health. CDR3s include the opening cysteine and the closing phenylalanine or tryptophan. Each record gives: J gene, V gene, clone size, D gene, CDR3 DNA, CDR3 protein. D genes are given only for firm matches. Clone sizes are given selectively: once, few, many, or a class where the clone is expanded.

>TRBJ2-5|TRBV5-1|NA|TRBD1
TGCGCCAGCAGCTTGGGACAGGGTAAAGAGACCCAGTACTTC
CASSLGQGKETQYF
>TRBJ2-1|TRBV7-2|NA|NA
TGTGCCAGCAGCTCGTCTGTGCTAGTCTCCTACAATGAGCAGTTCTTC
CASSSSVLVSYNEQFF
>TRBJ2-3|TRBV29-1|NA|NA
TGCAGCGTTGAAATAGTTAGCACAGATACGCAGTATTTT
CSVEIVSTDTQYF
>TRBJ1-5|TRBV7-2|few|NA
TGTGCCAGCAACATGTACACAGGTCAGCCCCAGCATTTT
CASNMYTGQPQHF
>TRBJ1-5|TRBV2|NA|NA
TGTGCCAGCACCGAGGAGTACAATCAGCCCCAGCATTTT
CASTEEYNQPQHF
>TRBJ1-4|TRBV28|once|NA
TGTGCCAGCAGTTTACTGGGAGGAACTAATGAAAAACTGTTTTTT
CASSLLGGTNEKLFF
>TRBJ2-2|TRBV11-2|NA|TRBD1
TGTGCCAGCAGCGCCCAGGGGGCCGTCGGGGAGCTGTTTTTT
CASSAQGAVGELFF
>TRBJ2-5|TRBV4-1|NA|NA
TGCGCCACCAAGGAGGGGGTGGGGCGCCAAGAGACCCAGTACTTC
CATKEGVGRQETQYF
>TRBJ2-2|TRBV5-1|few|TRBD2
TGCGCCAGCAGCCCCGGGACTAGCGGCGGGGAGCTGTTTTTT
CASSPGTSGGELFF
>TRBJ2-7|TRBV5-6|few|TRBD1
TGTGCCAGCAGCTTGTGGACAGGGGAGCAGTACTTC
CASSLWTGEQYF
>TRBJ2-7|TRBV7-9|NA|NA
TGTGCCAGCAGCTTAGGACAGCTTTACGAGCAGTACTTC
CASSLGQLYEQYF
>TRBJ2-5|TRBV7-7|NA|NA
TGTGCCAGCAGCTTAAGGCAGGGACACGAGACCCAGTACTTC
CASSLRQGHETQYF
>TRBJ2-7|TRBV19|NA|NA
TGTGCCAGTAGTGGGGGATCGGAACAGGGATTAGGCGAGCAGTACTTC
CASSGGSEQGLGEQYF
>TRBJ2-1|TRBV2|many|NA
TGTGCCAGCAGCAGGGGACCAGTCCCCTACAATGAGCAGTTCTTC
CASSRGPVPYNEQFF
>TRBJ2-1|TRBV28|NA|NA
TGTGCCAGCAGTTTAGAGCCAGCGGTGATCTACAATGAGCAGTTCTTC
CASSLEPAVIYNEQFF
>TRBJ2-7|TRBV19|NA|TRBD1
TGCGCCAGTAGTCACGGGACAGCGCTCTACGAGCAGTACTTC
CASSHGTALYEQYF
>TRBJ1-2|TRBV5-1|NA|TRBD1
TGCGCCAGCAGTAATGGGACAGGGGGCATCTATGGCTACACCTTC
CASSNGTGGIYGYTF
>TRBJ1-5|TRBV5-6|NA|TRBD1
TGTGCCAGCAGCGCCTGGGGACAGGGGAATCAGCCCCAGCATTTT
CASSAWGQGNQPQHF
>TRBJ1-4|TRBV5-1|few|NA
TGCGCCAGCAGCTTGACAGGCCATGAAAAACTGTTTTTT
CASSLTGHEKLFF
>TRBJ2-3|TRBV29-1|NA|TRBD2
TGCAGCGTTGATACTAGATTTTCTAGCGGGAGGAGGACAGATACGCAGTATTTT
CSVDTRFSSGRRTDTQYF
>TRBJ1-2|TRBV2|NA|NA
TGTGCCAGCAGTGAGGCCAACGGAGGGAGCTATGGCTACACCTTC
CASSEANGGSYGYTF
>TRBJ2-7|TRBV5-4|NA|TRBD1
TGTGCCAGCAGCTTGGGACAGGGTAGTTCCTACGAGCAGTACTTC
CASSLGQGSSYEQYF
>TRBJ2-1|TRBV10-3|NA|NA
TGTGCCATCAGTGAACAGGCAGCTTACAATGAGCAGTTCTTC
CAISEQAAYNEQFF
>TRBJ2-3|TRBV19|once|NA
TGTGCCAGTAGTTGGGACGCAGATACGCAGTATTTT
CASSWDADTQYF
>TRBJ2-7|TRBV6-1|NA|NA
TGTGCCAGCAGTGATAGAAGGGACGCAGACGAGCAGTACTTC
CASSDRRDADEQYF
>TRBJ2-2|TRBV6-6|NA|NA
TGTGCCAGCAAGGTACGGAGAAACACCGGGGAGCTGTTTTTT
CASKVRRNTGELFF
>TRBJ1-5|TRBV15|NA|TRBD1
TGTGCCACCAGCGGATGGACAGGTAGCAATCAGCCCCAGCATTTT
CATSGWTGSNQPQHF
>TRBJ2-7|TRBV28|NA|TRBD2
TGTGCCAGCAGTACATCCGGGACTAGTTCCCACGAGCAGTACTTC
CASSTSGTSSHEQYF
>TRBJ1-5|TRBV29-1|NA|NA
TGCAGCGTTGCAGAGGGTTATAGCAATCGACCCCAGCATTTT
CSVAEGYSNRPQHF
>TRBJ2-5|TRBV15|NA|TRBD2
TGTGCCACCAGCAGCCCGACTAGCGGGAGGTTTAGCCAAGAGACCCAGTACTTC
CATSSPTSGRFSQETQYF
>TRBJ2-7|TRBV18|few|NA
TGTGCCAGCTCACCTAGCTTTCCCTACGAGCAGTACTTC
CASSPSFPYEQYF
>TRBJ2-2|TRBV7-7|few|NA
TGTGCCAGCAGCCCCAGGAGGGAAACCGGGGAGCTGTTTTTT
CASSPRRETGELFF
>TRBJ1-4|TRBV20-1|few|NA
TGCAGTGCTAGAGTAGGAGAAAAACTGTTTTTT
CSARVGEKLFF
>TRBJ1-5|TRBV28|NA|NA
TGTGCCAGCAGTCCTAGGTCACAGGGCAATCAGCCCCAGCATTTT
CASSPRSQGNQPQHF
>TRBJ2-2|TRBV27|NA|TRBD2
TGTGCCAGCGGAGGACTAGCGGGAGGGCTTAACACCGGGGAGCTGTTTTTT
CASGGLAGGLNTGELFF
>TRBJ2-3|TRBV28|NA|TRBD2
TGTGCCAGCACCTCTGCGGGGGGCTCCGACAGAGATACGCAGTATTTT
CASTSAGGSDRDTQYF
>TRBJ2-7|TRBV9|NA|NA
TGTGCCAGCAGCGTAGGGGGCGGAGGGGACGAGCAGTACTTC
CASSVGGGGDEQYF
>TRBJ1-2|TRBV7-2|NA|TRBD1
TGTGCCAGCAGCTTCCAGGGGGGAGATACCTATGGCTACACCTTC
CASSFQGGDTYGYTF
>TRBJ2-7|TRBV6-4|few|TRBD2
TGTGCCAGCAGTGGAAAACTAGCGGGAGCTTTCCTTCCCTACGAGCAGTACTTC
CASSGKLAGAFLPYEQYF
>TRBJ2-1|TRBV27|NA|TRBD2
TGTGCCAGCCATAGGACTAGCGGGGGGTATGAGCAGTTCTTC
CASHRTSGGYEQFF
>TRBJ2-3|TRBV5-6|NA|TRBD2
TGTGCCAGCAGCGAACTAGCGGGAGGGCGCGATACGCAGTATTTT
CASSELAGGRDTQYF
>TRBJ1-6|TRBV7-6|NA|NA
TGTGCCAGCTCAGGTGGTTTGGATAATTCACCCCTCCACTTT
CASSGGLDNSPLHF
>TRBJ2-3|TRBV5-4|NA|NA
TGTGCCAGCAGCTTGGGATTTATATCGCGGGGTACAGATACGCAGTATTTT
CASSLGFISRGTDTQYF
>TRBJ2-4|TRBV28|NA|TRBD2
TGTGCCAGCAGTTTATCGGGAACTAGCGGGACCCAAAGGGACATTCAGTACTTC
CASSLSGTSGTQRDIQYF
>TRBJ2-3|TRBV19|NA|TRBD2
TGTGCCAGTAGTGATCCGGGACTAGCAGCCCAATATACGCAGTATTTT
CASSDPGLAAQYTQYF
>TRBJ2-7|TRBV28|NA|NA
TGTGCCAGCAGTTACCGGGTGGGGAGACAGTACTTC
CASSYRVGRQYF
>TRBJ2-5|TRBV4-1|NA|NA
TGCGCCAGCAGCCAAGTTAACATGGGATTTCGGGAGACCCAGTACTTC
CASSQVNMGFRETQYF
>TRBJ1-1|TRBV19|NA|NA
TGTGCCAGTAGTCGCGGGGGCGCGACATCGAGGACTGAAGCTTTCTTT
CASSRGGATSRTEAFF
>TRBJ1-5|TRBV7-6|once|TRBD1
TGTGCCAGCAGCCGCGGACAGGGGTATCAGCCCCAGCATTTT
CASSRGQGYQPQHF
>TRBJ2-7|TRBV7-2|once|TRBD1
TGTGCCAGCAGCTTAGATTATAGGTCTGGGGACAGGGGCTACGAGCAGTACTTC
CASSLDYRSGDRGYEQYF
>TRBJ2-6|TRBV5-1|NA|NA
TGCGCCAGCAGCTTGGACTTCTCTGGGGCCAACGTCCTGACTTTC
CASSLDFSGANVLTF